The sample holds a few counts of the clone carrying this T cell receptor beta chain. Its antigen remains unknown. The data are from a study of T-cell memory formation after mild COVID-19. At the level of the study: Clusters were largely donor specific.

The study, taken as a whole, reports: Second-wave clones peaking on day 37 lacked confirmed SARS-CoV-2 specificity. CD4+ contracting clones lay mainly in CM and EM, CD8+ ones in EMRA.

TCRdb redid the calling of the 5' RACE reads with MiXCR, one entry per CDR3 protein. This sample has approximately 350,000 distinct CDR3 sequences, with under 15% found just once. The CDR3 extends over 16 amino acids. Germline CDR1 is SGHAT and CDR2 is FQNNGV. Trimming shortened V by 5 bases and J by 3 bases, and 18 bases separated the two germline ends. The J gene is TRBJ2-3, the V gene TRBV11-2; possible D gene TRBD1, 6 bases. The TCR originated in a young man who had mild COVID-19 (a few samples of this study predate the infection). Cell type and time point are not known. Sequences were obtained from PBMCs or a T cell subset sorted from them (not recorded which). The CDR3 nucleotides are TGTGCCAGCAGCGCCGAAACAGGGTCGGTAACAGATACGCAGTATTTT. Amino acids: CASSAETGSVTDTQYF.